This entry concerns a single TCR beta chain. V shed 11 bases and J shed 7 bases, with 17 bases lying between them. The germline gives CDR1 SEHNR, CDR2 FQNEAQ (reference sequence). The CDR3 loop spans 12 amino acids. This entry comes from a study of OX40 agonist ivuxolimab in advanced cancers. Researchers took blood at baseline, on cycle 4 day 1, and on cycle 7 day 1. Produced via immunoSEQ multiplex PCR; TCRdb's table is partial and in-frame only. The data hold 50,000 to 70,000 clones, with over 85% observed a single time. The TCR sequence derives from an adult with an advanced solid tumor such as melanoma, head and neck, liver or kidney cancer. J is TRBJ1-2 and V is TRBV7-9; weak D call: TRBD1 (6 bases). Sequencing used CD4+ or CD8+ T cells sorted from blood, obtained in a trial of the OX40 agonist ivuxolimab. CDR3 loop: CALQRGAVGYTF. The CDR3 coding sequence is TGTGCCCTTCAACGGGGGGCAGTTGGCTACACCTTC.